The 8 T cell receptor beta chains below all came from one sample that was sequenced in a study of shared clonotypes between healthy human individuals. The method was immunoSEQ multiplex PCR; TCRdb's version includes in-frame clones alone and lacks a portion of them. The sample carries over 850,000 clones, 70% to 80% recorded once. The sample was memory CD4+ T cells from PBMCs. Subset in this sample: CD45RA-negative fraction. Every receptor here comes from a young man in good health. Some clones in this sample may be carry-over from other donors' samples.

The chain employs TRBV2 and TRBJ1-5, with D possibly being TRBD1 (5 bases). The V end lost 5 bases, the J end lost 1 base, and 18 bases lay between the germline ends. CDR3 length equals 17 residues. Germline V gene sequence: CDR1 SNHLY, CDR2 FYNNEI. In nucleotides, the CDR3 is TGTGCCAGCAGTCCACGGACCCCGGGGGTGAGCAATCAGCCCCAGCATTTT. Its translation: CASSPRTPGVSNQPQHF.

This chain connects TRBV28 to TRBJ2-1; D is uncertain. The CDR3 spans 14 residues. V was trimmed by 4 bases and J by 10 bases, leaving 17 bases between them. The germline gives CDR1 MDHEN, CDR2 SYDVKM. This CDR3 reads CASSSASFTGEQFF. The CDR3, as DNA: TGTGCCAGCAGTTCCGCCTCTTTCACTGGGGAGCAGTTCTTC.

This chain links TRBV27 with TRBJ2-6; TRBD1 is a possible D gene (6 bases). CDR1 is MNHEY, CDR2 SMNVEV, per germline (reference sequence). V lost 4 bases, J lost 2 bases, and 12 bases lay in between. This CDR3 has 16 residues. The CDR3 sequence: CASSYGQTPGANVLTF. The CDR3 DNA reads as TGTGCCAGCAGTTACGGACAGACCCCTGGGGCCAACGTCCTGACTTTC. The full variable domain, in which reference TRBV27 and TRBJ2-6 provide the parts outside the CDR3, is EAQVTQNPRYLITVTGKKLTVTCSQNMNHEYMSWYRQDPGLGLRQIYYSMNVEVTDKGDVPEGYKVSRKEKRNFPLILESPSPNQTSLYFCASSYGQTPGANVLTFGAGSRLTVL.

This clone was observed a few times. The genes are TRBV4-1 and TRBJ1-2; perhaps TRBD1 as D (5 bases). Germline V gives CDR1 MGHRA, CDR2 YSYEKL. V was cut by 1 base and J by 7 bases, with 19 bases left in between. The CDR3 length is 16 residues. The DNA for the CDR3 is TGCGCCAGCAGCCAAGGCTTCCGGGACCCACTCCTTGGCTACACCTTC. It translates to CASSQGFRDPLLGYTF.

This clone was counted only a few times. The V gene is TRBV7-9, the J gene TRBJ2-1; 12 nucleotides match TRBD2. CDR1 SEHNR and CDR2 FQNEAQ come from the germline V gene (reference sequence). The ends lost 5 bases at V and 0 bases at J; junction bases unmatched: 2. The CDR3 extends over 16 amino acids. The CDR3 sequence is CASSPGLAGSYNEQFF. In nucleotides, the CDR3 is TGTGCCAGCAGCCCGGGACTAGCGGGCTCCTACAATGAGCAGTTCTTC. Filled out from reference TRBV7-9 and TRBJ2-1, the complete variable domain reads DTGVSQNPRHKITKRGQNVTFRCDPISEHNRLYWYRQTLGQGPEFLTYFQNEAQLEKSRLLSDRFSAERPKGSFSTLEIQRTEQGDSAMYLCASSPGLAGSYNEQFFGPGTRLTVL.

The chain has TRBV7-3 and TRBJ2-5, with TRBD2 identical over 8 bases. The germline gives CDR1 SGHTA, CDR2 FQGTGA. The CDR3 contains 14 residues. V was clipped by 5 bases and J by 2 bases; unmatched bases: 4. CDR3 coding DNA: TGTGCCAGCAGCCCGGGGGGGAGACAAGAGACCCAGTACTTC. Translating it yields CASSPGGRQETQYF.

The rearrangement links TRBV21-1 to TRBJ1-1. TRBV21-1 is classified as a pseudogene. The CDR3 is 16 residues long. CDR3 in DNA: TGTGCCAGCAGCAAAGTGGCGGGGGGCCCCCAGGCTGAAGCTTTCTTT. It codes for CASSKVAGGPQAEAFF.

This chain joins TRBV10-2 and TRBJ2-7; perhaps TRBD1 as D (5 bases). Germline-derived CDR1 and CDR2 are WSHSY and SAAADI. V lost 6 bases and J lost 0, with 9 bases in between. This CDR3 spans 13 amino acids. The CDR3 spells CASRVTASYEQYF. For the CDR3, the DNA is TGCGCCAGCAGGGTGACAGCCTCCTACGAGCAGTACTTC.